This T cell receptor beta chain was profiled in a study of patients and donors after allogeneic stem cell transplantation. TCRdb reprocessed the RT-PCR reads with MiXCR, giving one entry per CDR3 protein. Here the sample spans roughly 250,000 distinct CDR3 sequences, roughly 13% being singletons. V was shortened by 0 bases and J by 5 bases, with 10 bases between the two germline ends. CDR1 MNHNS and CDR2 SASEGT come from the germline V gene. This CDR3 has 14 residues. The clonotype originates from a human donor who was either an allogeneic HSCT recipient or a stem cell or donor lymphocyte infusion donor (not recorded which). It is not recorded whose cells these are; they may come from a transplant donor. The chain carries TRBV6-1 and TRBJ1-1; D is uncertain. Sequencing was done on a sample of blood, either unsorted or a sorted T cell fraction (not recorded which). Here the CDR3 DNA reads TGTGCCAGCAGTGAAGCGGTGGGGAGGACTGAAGCTTTCTTT. It specifies CASSEAVGRTEAFF.